This T cell receptor (beta chain) was recorded in a study of human T cells and chemical hapten exposure. As for time point: pre-sensitization, week 0. The sample's treatment: therapeutic diphenylcyclopropenone sensitization with weekly scalp DPC. The donor pool consisted of alopecia patients aged 18 to 70 years, considered suitable for DPC. This clonotype was detected many times. The library labeled individual cDNA molecules by adding unique molecular identifiers to them. A single record per CDR3 protein comes from TCRdb applying MiXCR to the RACE reads. The data hold under 90,000 distinct CDR3 sequences, with approximately 9.9% observed a single time. Losses at the gene ends were 4 bases for V and 5 bases for J; bases not matched to a gene: 8. The CDR3 consists of 14 residues. The germline gives CDR1 SGHRS, CDR2 YFSETQ.

This TCR derives from a woman between 40 and 50 years old with alopecia areata. Some clones in this sample may be carry-over from other donors' samples. The V and J genes are TRBV5-1 and TRBJ1-1; TRBD1 matches at 7 bases. The specimen comprised whole blood, sampled in connection with sensitization to the hapten diphenylcyclopropenone (DPC). The CDR3: CASSATTGSTEAFF. CDR3 sequence (DNA): TGCGCCAGCAGCGCGACGACAGGGTCTACTGAAGCTTTCTTT.